The present T cell receptor (beta chain) was sequenced within a study of blood T cell repertoires in COVID-19. Study overall: Sites in the United States, Italy and Spain provided acute and convalescent COVID-19 samples.

Authors' analysis steps: Estimates of nucleated cell counts were drawn from the amplification of reference gene primers. Produced via immunoSEQ multiplex PCR; TCRdb's table is partial and in-frame only. D and trimming were read from the DNA, whereas the V and J calls and clone size are those reported in that table. The sample has some 300,000 clones; roughly nine tenths are singletons. This CDR3 spans 17 amino acids. V lost 3 bases to trimming and J lost 1 base, with 16 bases between them. Germline loops: CDR1 MDHEN, CDR2 SYDVKM. This receptor was identified in a man between 18 and 29 years old with active or convalescent COVID-19. This chain connects TRBV28 to TRBJ2-1, with D maybe TRBD1 (6 bases). Source material: peripheral blood. The CDR3 reads CASSFRGGDKSYNEQFF. The CDR3 DNA reads TGTGCCAGCAGTTTTAGGGGTGGGGACAAATCCTACAATGAGCAGTTCTTC. Looking up the rest from reference TRBV28 and TRBJ2-1 gives the full variable domain: DVKVTQSSRYLVKRTGEKVFLECVQDMDHENMFWYRQDPGLGLRLIYFSYDVKMKEKGDIPEGYSVSREKKERFSLILESASTNQTSMYLCASSFRGGDKSYNEQFFGPGTRLTVL.